The T cell receptor beta chain described here comes from a study of Tregs in tolerant kidney transplant recipients (dated by TCRdb to between 2019 and 2020). The study in broad terms: Before combined kidney and bone marrow transplantation, this study identified donor-specific regulatory T cells using TCRbeta sequencing and then followed those same cells after transplant.

Comment on this clone: Its target antigen remains unknown. No base qualities exist here, and no much larger clone lies one base off it.

For TCRbeta CDR3 sequencing, genomic DNA was extracted from sorted cells using the QIAGEN DNeasy Blood and Tissue Kit. High-throughput TCRbeta CDR3 sequencing, including PCR amplification with bias correction and internal controls, was performed commercially through immunoSEQ. Processing in the source paper ran as follows. A unique productive TCRbeta sequence was defined by the CDR3 nucleotide sequence when primers matched, and otherwise by the CDR3 amino acid sequence together with the Vbeta and Jbeta genes. Sorting error was corrected by removing sequences shared between sorted populations at a frequency ratio of 2:1 or less, and the remaining shared sequences were assigned to the higher population. Sequences were defined as donor-reactive when expanded at least 5-fold in CFSE-low cells versus unstimulated cells and present at a frequency of at least 0.01% in CFSE-low cells. Jensen-Shannon divergence, calculated on the top 100 TCRbeta sequences ranked by frequency, was used to quantify repertoire divergence. When a sample had multiple sequencing runs, each run was corrected for sorting error separately and the runs were then pooled. This immuneACCESS table, as held by TCRdb, lists in-frame sequences with V and J called but not all clones. Of the missing ones, under half trace to an unresolved V gene in checked studies; the others have no known cause. V and J calls and clone size follow that table, whereas D and trimming were derived from the DNA. For this sample the table gives about 81,000 clones, of which around 90% were detected only once. Clones ranked in the top ten supply 1.6% of the sample.

Overall results and qualifications from the work: The most biologically relevant and donor-specific TCRbeta repertoire appeared to be identified by expanding Tregs with activated donor B cells. Biological reproducibility was not directly addressed, though technical replication error appeared minimal. Because the PCR primers were changed over time for some patients, nucleotide-level comparison could not be performed across the samples from those patients. Donor-specific Treg expansion was found to exceed global Treg expansion in tolerant patients, suggesting antigen-driven rather than nonspecific expansion. The study was constrained by small patient numbers, and validation of the findings is required in larger populations and under other immunosuppression protocols.

Transplants used related donors with nonmyeloablative bone marrow transplantation; mixed chimerism was transient in the human trials. Thawed PBMCs were FACS-sorted into unstimulated Tregs (CD4+CD25+CD127-), CD4+ non-Tregs (CD4+CD25-), CD4 cells and CD8 cells. Patients were several combined kidney and bone marrow transplant recipients from the ITN036ST trial, and only these trial subjects had samples available. Healthy control blood was separated into PBMCs by Ficoll density gradient and cryopreserved, and patient PBMCs were collected both before and after transplant. Trimming leaves V shorter by 2 bases and J shorter by 5 bases, with the junction holding 7 bases beyond the gene matches. Sequences MNHEY (CDR1) and SVGAGI (CDR2) are obtained from the germline V gene. Counted from cysteine to phenylalanine, this CDR3 has 16 amino acids. The kept DNA is CDR3 alone, 48 bases in frame from the first base.

The receptor's source is a human patient who received a combined kidney and bone marrow transplant. After a transplant, not all T cells may be the patient's own; some may come from the graft donor. In this chain, TRBV6-5 is recombined with TRBJ2-5, with 11 central nucleotides matching TRBD2. The material was CD4+ T cells from blood (PBMCs), obtained 24 months after the transplant. The sequence in DNA is TGTGCCAGCAGTTACGGCGGTAGCGGGAGGGCCGAGACCCAGTACTTC. It is translated as CASSYGGSGRAETQYF.